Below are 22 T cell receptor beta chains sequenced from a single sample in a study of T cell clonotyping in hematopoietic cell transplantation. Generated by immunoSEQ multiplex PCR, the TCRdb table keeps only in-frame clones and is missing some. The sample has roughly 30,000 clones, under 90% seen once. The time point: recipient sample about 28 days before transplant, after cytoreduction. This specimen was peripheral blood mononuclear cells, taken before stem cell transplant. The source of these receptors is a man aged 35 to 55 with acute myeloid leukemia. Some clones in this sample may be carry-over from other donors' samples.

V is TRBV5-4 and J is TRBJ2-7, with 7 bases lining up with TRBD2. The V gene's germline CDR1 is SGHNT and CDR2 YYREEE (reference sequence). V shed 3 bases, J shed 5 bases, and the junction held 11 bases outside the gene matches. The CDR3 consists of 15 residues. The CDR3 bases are TGTGCCAGCAGCTCCCCAGGGAGGGGAGGGGACGAGCAGTACTTC. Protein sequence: CASSSPGRGGDEQYF.

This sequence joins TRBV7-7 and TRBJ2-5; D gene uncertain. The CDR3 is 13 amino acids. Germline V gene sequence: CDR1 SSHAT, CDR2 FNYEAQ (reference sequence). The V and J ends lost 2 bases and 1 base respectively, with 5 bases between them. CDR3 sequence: CASSLSGQETQYF. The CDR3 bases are TGTGCCAGCAGCTTATCGGGCCAAGAGACCCAGTACTTC.

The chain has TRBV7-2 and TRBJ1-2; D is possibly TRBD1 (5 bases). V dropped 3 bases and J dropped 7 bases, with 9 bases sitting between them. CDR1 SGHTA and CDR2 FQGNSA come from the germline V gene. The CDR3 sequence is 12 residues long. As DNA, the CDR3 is TGTGCCAGCAGCTTTGGACAAGCTGGCTACACCTTC. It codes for CASSFGQAGYTF.

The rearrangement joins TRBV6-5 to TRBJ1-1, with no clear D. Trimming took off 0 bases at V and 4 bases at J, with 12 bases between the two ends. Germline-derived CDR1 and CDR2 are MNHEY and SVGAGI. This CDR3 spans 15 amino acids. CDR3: CASSYSRGLGTEAFF. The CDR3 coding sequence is TGTGCCAGCAGTTACTCGAGAGGGTTGGGCACTGAAGCTTTCTTT.

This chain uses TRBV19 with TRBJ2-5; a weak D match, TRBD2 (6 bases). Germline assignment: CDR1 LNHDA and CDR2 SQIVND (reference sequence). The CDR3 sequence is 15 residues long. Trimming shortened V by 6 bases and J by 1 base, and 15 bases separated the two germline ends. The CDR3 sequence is CASSILGLIQETQYF. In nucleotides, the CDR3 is TGTGCCAGTAGCATCCTGGGACTGATCCAAGAGACCCAGTACTTC.

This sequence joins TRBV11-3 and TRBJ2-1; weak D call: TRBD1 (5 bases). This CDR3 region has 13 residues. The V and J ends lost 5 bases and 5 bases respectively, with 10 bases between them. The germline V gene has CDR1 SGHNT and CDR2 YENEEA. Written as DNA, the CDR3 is TGTGCCAGCAGCGGAGACAGTGACAATGAGCAGTTCTTC. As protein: CASSGDSDNEQFF.

In DNA, the CDR3 is TGTGCCAGCAGCCCGGGACCCGCCATGGGGGAGCAGTACTTC. Amino acid sequence: CASSPGPAMGEQYF. The chain uses TRBV7-2 and TRBJ2-7, with D tentatively TRBD1 or TRBD2 (5 bases each). This CDR3 spans 14 amino acids. Germline CDR1 reads SGHTA; CDR2 reads FQGNSA. The V end was cut by 5 bases, the J end by 7 bases, with 18 bases between.

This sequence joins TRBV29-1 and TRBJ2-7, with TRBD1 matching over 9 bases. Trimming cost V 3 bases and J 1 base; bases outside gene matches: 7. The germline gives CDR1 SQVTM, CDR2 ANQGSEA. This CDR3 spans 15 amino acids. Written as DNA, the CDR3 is TGCAGCGTTGAGGTTGACGGGACAGGGTCCTACGAGCAGTACTTC. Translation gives CSVEVDGTGSYEQYF.

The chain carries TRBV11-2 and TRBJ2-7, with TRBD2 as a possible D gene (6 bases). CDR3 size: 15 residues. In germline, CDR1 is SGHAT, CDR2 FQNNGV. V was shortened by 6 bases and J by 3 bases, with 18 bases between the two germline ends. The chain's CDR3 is CASRPTSNSVYEQYF. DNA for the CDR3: TGTGCCAGCAGACCTACTAGCAACTCGGTCTACGAGCAGTACTTC.

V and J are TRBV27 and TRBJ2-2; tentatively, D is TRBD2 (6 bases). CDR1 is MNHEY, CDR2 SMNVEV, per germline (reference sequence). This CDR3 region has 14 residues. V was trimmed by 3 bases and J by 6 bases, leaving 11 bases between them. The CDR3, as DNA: TGTGCCAGCAGTTTTTACCGGGACTCCGGGGAGCTGTTTTTT. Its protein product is CASSFYRDSGELFF.

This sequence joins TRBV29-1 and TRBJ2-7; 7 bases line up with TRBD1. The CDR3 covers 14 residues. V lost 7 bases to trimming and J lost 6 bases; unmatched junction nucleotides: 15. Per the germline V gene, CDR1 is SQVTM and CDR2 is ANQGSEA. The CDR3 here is CSGAGTVMSGEQYF. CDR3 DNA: TGCAGCGGGGCCGGGACAGTGATGTCTGGCGAGCAGTACTTC.

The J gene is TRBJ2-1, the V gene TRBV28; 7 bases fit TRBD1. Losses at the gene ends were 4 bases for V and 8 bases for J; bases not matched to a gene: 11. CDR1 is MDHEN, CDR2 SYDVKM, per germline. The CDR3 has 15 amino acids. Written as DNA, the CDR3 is TGTGCCAGCAGTTATAACAGGGGCCTGAGGGATGAGCAGTTCTTC. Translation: CASSYNRGLRDEQFF.

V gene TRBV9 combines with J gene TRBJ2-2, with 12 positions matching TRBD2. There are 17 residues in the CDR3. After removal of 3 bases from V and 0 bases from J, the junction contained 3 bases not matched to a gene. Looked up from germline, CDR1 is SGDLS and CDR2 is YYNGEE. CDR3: CASSAPSGGANTGELFF. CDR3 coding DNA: TGTGCCAGCAGCGCGCCTAGCGGGGGGGCGAACACCGGGGAGCTGTTTTTT.

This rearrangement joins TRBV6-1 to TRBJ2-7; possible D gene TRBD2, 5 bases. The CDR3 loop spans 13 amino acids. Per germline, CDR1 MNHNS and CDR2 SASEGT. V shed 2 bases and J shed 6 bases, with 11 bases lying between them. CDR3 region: CASSETREREQYF. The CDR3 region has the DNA TGTGCCAGCAGTGAAACAAGGGAGCGCGAGCAGTACTTC.

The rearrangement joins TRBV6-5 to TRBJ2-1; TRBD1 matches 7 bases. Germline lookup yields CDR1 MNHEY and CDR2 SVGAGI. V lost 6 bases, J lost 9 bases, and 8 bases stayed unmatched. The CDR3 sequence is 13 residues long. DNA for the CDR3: TGTGCCAGCAGACCCCCAGGGGGTATTGAGCAGTTCTTC. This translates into CASRPPGGIEQFF.

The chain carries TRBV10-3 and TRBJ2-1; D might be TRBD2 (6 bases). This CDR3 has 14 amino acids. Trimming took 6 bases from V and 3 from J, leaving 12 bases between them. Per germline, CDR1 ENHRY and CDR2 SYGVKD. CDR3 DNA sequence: TGTGCCATCAGCGCTAGCGCCCGCTACAATGAGCAGTTCTTC. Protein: CAISASARYNEQFF.

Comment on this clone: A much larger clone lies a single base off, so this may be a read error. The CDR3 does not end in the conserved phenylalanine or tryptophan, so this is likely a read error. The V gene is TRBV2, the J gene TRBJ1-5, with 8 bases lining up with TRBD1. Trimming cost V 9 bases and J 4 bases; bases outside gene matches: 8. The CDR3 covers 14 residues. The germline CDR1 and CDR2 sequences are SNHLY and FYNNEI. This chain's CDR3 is CARGGTGGNQPQHL. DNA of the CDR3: TGTGCCAGGGGAGGTACAGGGGGAAATCAGCCCCAGCATCTT.

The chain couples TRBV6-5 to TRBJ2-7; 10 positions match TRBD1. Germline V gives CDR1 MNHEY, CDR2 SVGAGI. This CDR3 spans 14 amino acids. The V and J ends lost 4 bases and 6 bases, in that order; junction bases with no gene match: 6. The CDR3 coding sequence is TGTGCCAGCAGTTTTGACAGGGGGCTAAGCGAGCAGTACTTC. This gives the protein CASSFDRGLSEQYF.

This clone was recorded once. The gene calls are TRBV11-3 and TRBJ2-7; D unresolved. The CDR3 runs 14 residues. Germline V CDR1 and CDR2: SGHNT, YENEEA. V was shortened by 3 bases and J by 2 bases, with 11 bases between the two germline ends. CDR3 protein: CASSFRQRTYEQYF. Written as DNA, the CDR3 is TGTGCCAGCAGCTTTAGGCAGAGGACCTACGAGCAGTACTTC.

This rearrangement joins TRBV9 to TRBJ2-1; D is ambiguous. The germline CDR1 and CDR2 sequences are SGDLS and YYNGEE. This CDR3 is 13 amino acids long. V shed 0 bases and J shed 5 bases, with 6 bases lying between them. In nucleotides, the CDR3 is TGTGCCAGCAGCGTAGATGGCCACAATGAGCAGTTCTTC. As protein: CASSVDGHNEQFF.

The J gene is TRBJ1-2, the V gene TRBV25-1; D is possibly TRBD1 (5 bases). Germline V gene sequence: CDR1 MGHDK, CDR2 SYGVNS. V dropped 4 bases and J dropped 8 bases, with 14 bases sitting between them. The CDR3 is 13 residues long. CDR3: CASSVSAGRGYTF. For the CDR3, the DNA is TGTGCCAGCAGTGTCAGTGCAGGGAGAGGCTACACCTTC.

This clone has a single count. CDR3 amino acids: CASSSVVYEQYF. CDR3 DNA: TGTGCCAGCAGTTCAGTGGTATACGAGCAGTACTTC. V usage is TRBV28 and J usage is TRBJ2-7; no definite D call. Trimming cost V 4 bases and J 4 bases, with 8 bases left between them. CDR1 and CDR2 from the germline V gene are MDHEN and SYDVKM. CDR3 length: 12 amino acids.